This T cell receptor beta chain was obtained from a study of beta chain features in type 1 diabetes. On this clone: The antigen is undetermined.

Germline V lookup: CDR1 GTSNPN, CDR2 SVGIG (reference sequence). With 8 bases clipped from V and 2 bases from J, the junction kept 9 bases outside the gene matches. The CDR3 covers 13 residues. Findings and caveats of the study: HLA effects on TCRB rearrangement stayed unresolved here. The study found moderately but significantly shorter TCRB CDR3s in all four CD4+ subsets of Type 1 diabetes patients.

Reverse transcription of all isolated RNA meant that expressed TCRB transcripts were sequenced. The method was immunoSEQ multiplex PCR; TCRdb's version includes in-frame clones alone and lacks a portion of them. The sample includes 60,000 to 75,000 clones, about 48% of them seen just once. This TCR derives from a man younger than 45 with type 1 diabetes. The sample was central memory CD4+ T cells from blood. The chain is built from TRBV30 and TRBJ2-7; TRBD1 matches 7 bases. The DNA of the CDR3 is TGTGCCAGAGGGACACAGGGGCCCTACGAGCAGTACTTC. This gives the protein CARGTQGPYEQYF.